Below are 31 T cell receptor beta chains sequenced from a single sample in a study of glioma-infiltrating T cells after dendritic cell vaccination. Profiled with immunoSEQ multiplex PCR; TCRdb holds only in-frame clones, not every one. The table has almost 65,000 clones, 82% seen once. The material sequenced was blood, taken before dendritic cell vaccination. These receptors came from a human donor with glioblastoma.

The chain couples TRBV18 to TRBJ2-3; a possible D gene is TRBD2 (6 bases). Germline V gives CDR1 KGHSH, CDR2 LQKENI. Trimming shortened V by 1 base and J by 2 bases, and 16 bases separated the two germline ends. The CDR3 extends over 17 amino acids. This CDR3 reads CASSPLAAGRSTDTQYF. The CDR3 DNA follows: TGTGCCAGCTCACCACTCGCGGCGGGGCGCTCCACAGATACGCAGTATTTT.

The chain has TRBV19 and TRBJ2-5; 8 nucleotides match TRBD1. In germline, CDR1 is LNHDA, CDR2 SQIVND (reference sequence). Trimming at V came to 5 bases and at J to 5 bases, leaving 7 bases not matched to a gene. CDR3 length: 14 residues. Written as DNA, the CDR3 is TGTGCCAGTAGTCCAAGGACAGGGACGGAGACCCAGTACTTC. Residues: CASSPRTGTETQYF.

The V call is TRBV7-9, the J call TRBJ1-1; D is possibly TRBD1 (6 bases). The CDR3 loop spans 14 amino acids. Trimming pared 1 base from V and 7 bases from J, leaving 13 bases between. Germline V gene sequence: CDR1 SEHNR, CDR2 FQNEAQ (reference sequence). The CDR3 coding sequence is TGTGCCAGCAGCTTAGTCCCAGGGGCGGGTGAAGCTTTCTTT. Protein: CASSLVPGAGEAFF.

The genes are TRBV4-1 and TRBJ2-2; 8 bases map to TRBD2. Unmatched junction bases numbered 6, after V lost 4 bases and J lost 5 bases. CDR1 is MGHRA, CDR2 YSYEKL, per germline. The CDR3 extends over 15 amino acids. CDR3 nucleotides: TGCGCCAGCAGCCTCGTGCCGGGAGGGACCGGGGAGCTGTTTTTT. It codes for CASSLVPGGTGELFF.

This chain links TRBV28 with TRBJ1-5; 8 bases align to TRBD1. The V segment lost 5 bases and the J segment 7 bases; nucleotides outside the gene matches: 7. Germline V gives CDR1 MDHEN, CDR2 SYDVKM. The CDR3 runs to 14 residues. The CDR3 DNA sequence: TGTGCCAGCAGTCACGACAGGGGCCGCCAGCCCCAGCATTTT. This translates into CASSHDRGRQPQHF.

This sequence joins TRBV7-8 and TRBJ1-2; 10 nucleotides match TRBD1. Per the germline V gene, CDR1 is SGHVS and CDR2 is FQNEAQ. With 5 bases clipped from V and 7 bases from J, the junction kept 16 bases outside the gene matches. The CDR3 has 17 amino acids. CDR3 residues: CASSPSLGRTGGFGYTF. In nucleotides, the CDR3 is TGTGCCAGCAGCCCATCTCTGGGTAGGACAGGGGGATTTGGCTACACCTTC. Using reference TRBV7-8 and TRBJ1-2 for the parts outside the CDR3, the full variable domain is GAGVSQSPRYKVAKRGQDVALRCDPISGHVSLFWYQQALGQGPEFLTYFQNEAQLDKSGLPSDRFFAERPEGSVSTLKIQRTQQEDSAVYLCASSPSLGRTGGFGYTFGSGTRLTVV.

J is TRBJ2-5 and V is TRBV6-1, with a weak D call TRBD1 (6 bases). Germline CDR1 MNHNS, CDR2 SASEGT. Trimming removed 2 bases at V and 4 bases at J, with 14 bases between. The CDR3 has 15 residues. The CDR3 nucleotides are TGTGCCAGCAGTGAACTTAAGATACAGGGAGAGACCCAGTACTTC. Protein product: CASSELKIQGETQYF.

J is TRBJ1-2 and V is TRBV5-4, with a weak D call TRBD1 (5 bases). Germline values: CDR1 SGHNT, CDR2 YYREEE (reference sequence). V lost 0 bases and J 10 bases, leaving 10 bases between the germline ends. The CDR3 length is 12 residues. This chain's CDR3 is CASSLDWGDYTF. CDR3 in DNA: TGTGCCAGCAGCTTGGATTGGGGGGACTACACCTTC.

This clone was counted a few times. The rearrangement uses TRBV29-1 and TRBJ1-1; 9 bases fit TRBD1. Germline V gene data show CDR1 as SQVTM and CDR2 as ANQGSEA. CDR3 length: 13 residues. V gave up 6 bases and J gave up 5 bases; unmatched junction bases: 7. The CDR3 is CSVGDRVDTEAFF. The CDR3 coding sequence is TGCAGCGTGGGGGACAGGGTTGATACTGAAGCTTTCTTT. The whole variable domain, remainder taken from reference TRBV29-1 and TRBJ1-1, is SAVISQKPSRDICQRGTSLTIQCQVDSQVTMMFWYRQQPGQSLTLIATANQGSEATYESGFVIDKFPISRPNLTFSTLTVSNMSPEDSSIYLCSVGDRVDTEAFFGQGTRLTVV.

The V and J genes are TRBV15 and TRBJ2-1, with D unclear. V lost 1 base and J 5 bases, leaving 3 bases between the germline ends. Germline-derived CDR1 and CDR2 are LNHNV and YYDKDF (reference sequence). The CDR3 has 12 residues. The CDR3 bases are TGTGCCACCAGCAGAGCTAACAATGAGCAGTTCTTC. It encodes CATSRANNEQFF.

The V and J genes are TRBV7-9 and TRBJ2-3; D may be TRBD2 (6 bases). Germline CDR1 reads SEHNR; CDR2 reads FQNEAQ (reference sequence). V gave up 3 bases and J gave up 0 bases, with 7 bases separating them. This CDR3 region has 14 residues. The CDR3 loop is CASSLAGSTDTQYF. The DNA of the CDR3 is TGTGCCAGCAGCTTGGCGGGAAGCACAGATACGCAGTATTTT.

The rearrangement uses TRBV11-2 and TRBJ2-7; perhaps TRBD2 as D (6 bases). Looked up from germline, CDR1 is SGHAT and CDR2 is FQNNGV. CDR3 length: 12 amino acids. The V and J ends lost 3 bases and 7 bases respectively, with 10 bases between them. This CDR3 reads CASSLGLAEQYF. The CDR3 DNA sequence: TGTGCCAGCAGCTTGGGACTGGCAGAGCAGTACTTC.

The gene calls are TRBV27 and TRBJ2-2; a possible D gene is TRBD1 (6 bases). Germline-derived CDR1 and CDR2 are MNHEY and SMNVEV (reference sequence). The CDR3 covers 17 residues. The V gene lost 4 bases and the J gene lost 2 bases, with 17 bases spanning the gap. CDR3 sequence (DNA): TGTGCCAGCAGTTCCAGGGGTAGGACACCAAACACCGGGGAGCTGTTTTTT. This encodes CASSSRGRTPNTGELFF.

The rearrangement links TRBV6-1 to TRBJ2-7; D remains ambiguous. Trimming pared 4 bases from V and 6 bases from J, leaving 16 bases between. The germline gives CDR1 MNHNS, CDR2 SASEGT. The CDR3 is made up of 14 amino acids. For the CDR3, the DNA is TGTGCCAGCAGTGGGAGCCTAGTTCTGGGCGAGCAGTACTTC. Protein product: CASSGSLVLGEQYF.

The gene calls are TRBV6-1 and TRBJ1-2, with a weak D call TRBD1 (5 bases). The V and J ends lost 3 bases and 4 bases respectively, with 9 bases between them. The CDR3 is 13 residues long. Germline V gene lookup returns CDR1 MNHNS and CDR2 SASEGT. CDR3 amino acids: CASSEEGRYGYTF. In nucleotides, the CDR3 is TGTGCCAGCAGTGAGGAGGGGCGCTATGGCTACACCTTC.

V and J are TRBV19 and TRBJ1-6; 8 nucleotides match TRBD1. The length of the CDR3 is 17 residues. The V gene end was trimmed by 0 bases and the J gene end by 7 bases; junction bases not matched to a gene: 8. Germline values: CDR1 LNHDA, CDR2 SQIVND (reference sequence). As DNA, the CDR3 is TGTGCCAGTAGTATAGACCTAGGACAGGGAAGCAATTCACCCCTCCACTTT. Amino acid sequence: CASSIDLGQGSNSPLHF.

This chain links TRBV5-1 with TRBJ1-6; TRBD1 is a possible D gene (6 bases). The V and J ends lost 5 bases and 6 bases respectively, with 15 bases between them. The CDR3 extends over 15 amino acids. CDR1 and CDR2 (germline): SGHRS, YFSETQ. The CDR3 sequence: CASRPMTGINSPLHF. The CDR3 DNA sequence: TGCGCCAGCAGGCCGATGACAGGCATTAATTCACCCCTCCACTTT. Using reference TRBV5-1 and TRBJ1-6 for the parts outside the CDR3, the full variable domain is KAGVTQTPRYLIKTRGQQVTLSCSPISGHRSVSWYQQTPGQGLQFLFEYFSETQRNKGNFPGRFSGRQFSNSRSEMNVSTLELGDSALYLCASRPMTGINSPLHFGNGTRLTVT.

V usage is TRBV29-1 and J usage is TRBJ2-3, with D possibly matching TRBD1 (6 bases). V gave up 0 bases and J gave up 1 base, with 8 bases separating them. Looked up from germline, CDR1 is SQVTM and CDR2 is ANQGSEA. The CDR3 totals 14 residues. DNA for the CDR3: TGCAGCGTTGAAGACCCAGGGGGCACAGATACGCAGTATTTT. It encodes CSVEDPGGTDTQYF.

This chain connects TRBV27 to TRBJ2-7; D is uncertain. CDR1 MNHEY and CDR2 SMNVEV come from the germline V gene (reference sequence). Trimming shortened V by 0 bases and J by 7 bases, and 13 bases separated the two germline ends. The CDR3 has 14 residues. CDR3 in amino acids: CASSLSGFPLEQYF. The CDR3 DNA reads TGTGCCAGCAGTTTATCCGGGTTTCCCTTGGAGCAGTACTTC.

The chain is built from TRBV19 and TRBJ1-2; maybe TRBD1 (6 bases). The CDR3 spans 14 residues. Germline V CDR1 and CDR2: LNHDA, SQIVND (reference sequence). Deletions cut 4 bases from V and 0 bases from J, with 9 bases between. The CDR3, as DNA: TGTGCCAGTAGTACACAGGGATCTAACTATGGCTACACCTTC. Its protein product is CASSTQGSNYGYTF.

The chain combines TRBV27 with TRBJ2-1; D is perhaps TRBD2 (6 bases). The CDR3 contains 16 residues. Germline V CDR1 and CDR2: MNHEY, SMNVEV (reference sequence). The germline V and J ends were trimmed by 8 bases and 2 bases, with 19 bases remaining between them. CDR3 nucleotides: TGTGCCAGCTATCCCACAGGTGAGCGGGCCTACAATGAGCAGTTCTTC. Translated: CASYPTGERAYNEQFF.

V and J are TRBV19 and TRBJ2-7; perhaps TRBD2 as D (6 bases). Trimming stripped 0 bases from V and 3 bases from J, with 9 bases between. CDR3 length equals 14 residues. Looked up from germline, CDR1 is LNHDA and CDR2 is SQIVND (reference sequence). The CDR3 nucleotides are TGTGCCAGTAGTATAGAAGCGGGTAGCTACGAGCAGTACTTC. The encoded protein is CASSIEAGSYEQYF. The variable domain in full, with the rest retrieved from reference TRBV19 and TRBJ2-7, is DGGITQSPKYLFRKEGQNVTLSCEQNLNHDAMYWYRQDPGQGLRLIYYSQIVNDFQKGDIAEGYSVSREKKESFPLTVTSAQKNPTAFYLCASSIEAGSYEQYFGPGTRLTVT.

This clone was observed once. The chain joins TRBV5-5 to TRBJ2-7, with TRBD1 matching 8 bases. With V trimmed by 2 bases and J by 4 bases, 5 bases remained unmatched. Germline CDR1 SGHKS, CDR2 YYEKEE (reference sequence). There are 14 residues in the CDR3. DNA for the CDR3: TGTGCCAGCAGCTTCATCGGACAGGGTTACGAGCAGTACTTC. It is translated as CASSFIGQGYEQYF.

V is TRBV5-4 and J is TRBJ2-7, with TRBD1 identical over 10 bases. Germline V gene data show CDR1 as SGHNT and CDR2 as YYREEE (reference sequence). The CDR3 extends over 15 amino acids. The junction had 6 bases not matched to a gene; V was cut back by 3 bases and J by 3 bases. CDR3: CASSSGTGVYYEQYF. CDR3 DNA sequence: TGTGCCAGCAGCTCGGGGACAGGGGTATACTACGAGCAGTACTTC.

This sequence joins TRBV19 and TRBJ1-3; D unclear. CDR1 is LNHDA and CDR2 is SQIVND in the germline V gene (reference sequence). Trimming cost V 5 bases and J 0 bases, with 11 bases left between them. The CDR3 totals 15 residues. The CDR3 sequence: CASSLQAYSGNTIYF. CDR3 coding DNA: TGTGCCAGTAGTCTTCAGGCCTACTCTGGAAACACCATATATTTT.

The gene calls are TRBV7-2 and TRBJ1-2; D ambiguous. The CDR3 runs to 13 residues. In germline, CDR1 is SGHTA, CDR2 FQGNSA. The V gene lost 4 bases and the J gene lost 4 bases, with 10 bases spanning the gap. The CDR3 coding sequence is TGTGCCAGCAGCTATGACTGGGTCTATGGCTACACCTTC. Protein product: CASSYDWVYGYTF. Combining the CDR3 with reference TRBV7-2 and TRBJ1-2 gives the whole variable domain GAGVSQSPSNKVTEKGKDVELRCDPISGHTALYWYRQSLGQGLEFLIYFQGNSAPDKSGLPSDRFSAERTGGSVSTLTIQRTQQEDSAVYLCASSYDWVYGYTFGSGTRLTVV.

The rearrangement uses TRBV19 and TRBJ2-5; D possibly corresponds to TRBD1 (7 bases). The CDR3 has 16 amino acids. The V gene's germline CDR1 is LNHDA and CDR2 SQIVND (reference sequence). Trimming stripped 7 bases from V and 4 bases from J, with 22 bases between. The CDR3, as DNA: TGTGCCAGTAAAGGGACAGCGGGTGGAGGGCTAGAGACCCAGTACTTC. Translated: CASKGTAGGGLETQYF. The full variable domain, its missing parts supplied by reference TRBV19 and TRBJ2-5, is DGGITQSPKYLFRKEGQNVTLSCEQNLNHDAMYWYRQDPGQGLRLIYYSQIVNDFQKGDIAEGYSVSREKKESFPLTVTSAQKNPTAFYLCASKGTAGGGLETQYFGPGTRLLVL.

The rearrangement uses TRBV18 and TRBJ1-1, with 9 bases aligning to TRBD1. The V gene's germline CDR1 is KGHSH and CDR2 LQKENI. V shed 4 bases and J 10 bases; nucleotides not matched to a gene: 16. CDR3 length: 16 residues. In nucleotides, the CDR3 is TGTGCCAGCTCACGCGACGCTCAAGGGACAGGGCAAGTAGCTTTCTTT. Translating it yields CASSRDAQGTGQVAFF.

V is TRBV6-5 and J is TRBJ2-3; no clear D gene. The V and J ends lost 2 bases and 6 bases respectively, with 6 bases between them. CDR1 and CDR2 (germline): MNHEY, SVGAGI. The CDR3 consists of 12 residues. CDR3 sequence: CASSYAGDTQYF. CDR3 in DNA: TGTGCCAGCAGTTACGCCGGGGATACGCAGTATTTT.

The chain carries TRBV10-1 and TRBJ2-3; 10 positions agree with TRBD2. Losses at the gene ends were 2 bases for V and 8 bases for J; bases not matched to a gene: 10. Germline CDR1 and CDR2: WNHNN and SYGVQD (reference sequence). The CDR3 covers 16 residues. The CDR3 bases are TGCGCCAGCAGTGAGCCGCTAGCGGGGGCCCCAGGTACGCAGTATTTT. It yields the protein CASSEPLAGAPGTQYF.

V gene TRBV2 combines with J gene TRBJ2-5; weak D call: TRBD1 (5 bases). Trimming removed 6 bases from V and 0 bases from J, with 8 bases in between. In germline, CDR1 is SNHLY, CDR2 FYNNEI. The length of the CDR3 is 13 residues. The CDR3 nucleotides are TGTGCCAGCAGGACAGTCTACCAAGAGACCCAGTACTTC. It specifies CASRTVYQETQYF.